This T cell receptor beta chain is drawn from a study of cytomegalovirus exposure and HLA in healthy donors. Background on the study: The 120 validation repertoires matched the roughly 670 first-cohort repertoires in platform, a later analysis reported. Study observations and caveats: Most sequenced TCRs were rare (though some public TCRs occurred in many donors). It was 164 TCR beta chains that were listed as cytomegalovirus-associated. Reported performance of the classifier showed diagnosis of cytomegalovirus status with high specificity and sensitivity.

Sequencing used immunoSEQ multiplex PCR; TCRdb keeps in-frame clones, though not all of them. The sample lists fewer than 250,000 clones, about 82% occurring once. Concerning this clone: Its antigen is unidentified.

The source of this sequence is a young woman in good health and CMV-seronegative. Sequencing was done on a sample of PBMCs.

The CDR3 region has the DNA TGCGCCAGCAGCCAAGAAGGGTGGGGCCGACCACGGAGCGAGCAGTACTTC. It codes for CASSQEGWGRPRSEQYF. The chain employs TRBV4-1 and TRBJ2-7, with D maybe TRBD1 (5 bases). The germline V and J ends were trimmed by 0 bases and 6 bases, with 21 bases remaining between them. Looked up from germline, CDR1 is MGHRA and CDR2 is YSYEKL. CDR3 length: 17 residues.